A selection of T cell receptor beta chains follows, all from one sample in a study of naive and memory T cell subsets. One entry per CDR3 protein results from TCRdb running MiXCR on the UMI-ligation and nested PCR reads. The sample has 130,000 to 150,000 distinct CDR3 sequences, 17% seen once. Material for sequencing was naive CD4+ T cells from blood. Receptors were obtained from a human donor in good health. The CDR3 runs from the conserved cysteine through the conserved F or W. The order of the fields is V gene, D gene, clone size, J gene, CDR3 DNA, CDR3 protein. D genes are given only for firm matches. Rows may omit the clone size; those that give it use once, few, many or a size class.

>TRBV7-2|TRBD1|.|TRBJ1-4
TGTGCCAGCAGCCAGGGGGGTGCTAATGAAAAACTGTTTTTT
CASSQGGANEKLFF
>TRBV28|TRBD2|few|TRBJ2-3
TGTGCCAGCAGCCAACTAGCGGGAGTAGGCACAGATACGCAGTATTTT
CASSQLAGVGTDTQYF
>TRBV2|.|.|TRBJ2-2
TGTGCCAGCAGTTTGGGGGACCTCACCGGGGAGCTGTTTTTT
CASSLGDLTGELFF
>TRBV5-1|.|few|TRBJ1-5
TGCGCCAGCAGCATACAGGGAGGTTCCAATCAGCCCCAGCATTTT
CASSIQGGSNQPQHF
>TRBV6-5|.|few|TRBJ1-4
TGTGCCAGCAGTTCGACGGGGCAGGGTGAAAAACTGTTTTTT
CASSSTGQGEKLFF
>TRBV12-5|.|.|TRBJ1-6
TGTGCTAGTGGTTTTCAGGGTGATTCACCCCTCCACTTT
CASGFQGDSPLHF
>TRBV6-5|.|few|TRBJ1-5
TGTGCCAGCAGTGGACAGTTTAACCAGCCCCAGCATTTT
CASSGQFNQPQHF
>TRBV19|.|few|TRBJ1-5
TGTGCCAGTAGTATAAAACGGGAGCGGCGCAATCAGCCCCAGCATTTT
CASSIKRERRNQPQHF
>TRBV18|.|few|TRBJ2-5
TGTGCCAGCTCACCGTTGAACCAAGAGACCCAGTACTTC
CASSPLNQETQYF
>TRBV29-1|TRBD1|few|TRBJ2-7
TGCAGCGTCGGCCGGGACAGGGTCTCCTACGAGCAGTACTTC
CSVGRDRVSYEQYF
>TRBV6-6|.|few|TRBJ2-6
TGTGCCAGCAGTCGGACGTCCTCTGGGGCCAACGTCCTGACTTTC
CASSRTSSGANVLTF
>TRBV19|.|once|TRBJ1-1
TGTGCCAGTAGTATAGGAGGGGGGAGCACTGAAGCTTTCTTT
CASSIGGGSTEAFF
>TRBV4-2|.|few|TRBJ1-1
TGTGCCAGCAGCCAAGATGAGGACCCCTACACTGAAGCTTTCTTT
CASSQDEDPYTEAFF
>TRBV12-3/TRBV12-4|.|many|TRBJ2-2
TGTGCCAGCAGTTTAAGCAGTACCGGGGAGCTGTTTTTT
CASSLSSTGELFF
>TRBV5-6|TRBD1|few|TRBJ1-1
TGTGCCAGCAGCGGCAGGACAGGGGGAATGAACACTGAAGCTTTCTTT
CASSGRTGGMNTEAFF
>TRBV29-1|TRBD2|few|TRBJ2-4
TGCAGCGGACTAGCGGGAGCGGACATTCAGTACTTC
CSGLAGADIQYF
>TRBV18|TRBD1|.|TRBJ2-7
TGTGCCAGCTCACCTCAGGGGGCAGGCTCCTACGAGCAGTACTTC
CASSPQGAGSYEQYF
>TRBV11-2|.|.|TRBJ2-2
TGTGCCAGCAGCTTGTGGTATCTCTCGGAAGGGGCGAACACCGGGGAGCTGTTTTTT
CASSLWYLSEGANTGELFF
>TRBV5-1|.|.|TRBJ2-3
TGCGCCAGCAGCTTTGGGCAGACCACAGATACGCAGTATTTT
CASSFGQTTDTQYF
>TRBV20-1|TRBD1|.|TRBJ2-2
TGCAGTGCTAGAGATAGCAGGGGGAGCACCGGGGAGCTGTTTTTT
CSARDSRGSTGELFF
>TRBV7-3|.|.|TRBJ1-5
TGTGCCAGCAGCGCAGGAGTGGGTCAGCCCCAGCATTTT
CASSAGVGQPQHF
>TRBV24-1|.|once|TRBJ2-1
TGTGCCACCAGTGACCCACCCGGAGCGGGTGCCTACAATGAGCAGTTCTTC
CATSDPPGAGAYNEQFF
>TRBV5-1|.|few|TRBJ2-3
TGCGCCAGCAGCCCAGGGACGGCTTCTAGCACAGATACGCAGTATTTT
CASSPGTASSTDTQYF
>TRBV2|TRBD1|.|TRBJ2-2
TGTGCCAGCAGTGTTGGTTTGGGACAGGGGTTCCCCGGGGAGCTGTTTTTT
CASSVGLGQGFPGELFF
>TRBV20-1|.|few|TRBJ1-5
TGCAGTGCTCTGGGGCGCAGGGATAGCAATCAGCCCCAGCATTTT
CSALGRRDSNQPQHF
>TRBV29-1|TRBD2|few|TRBJ2-5
TGCAGCGCCGAGGGTTGGCTAGCGGGAGTTGAAGAGACCCAGTACTTC
CSAEGWLAGVEETQYF
>TRBV29-1|.|.|TRBJ2-2
TGCAGCGTGAAGACGGGGGTAGCGGAAACCGGGGAGCTGTTTTTT
CSVKTGVAETGELFF
>TRBV9|.|few|TRBJ2-5
TGTGCCAGCAGCGCTACTAGTGGTCGGGAGACCCAGTACTTC
CASSATSGRETQYF
>TRBV12-3/TRBV12-4|.|.|TRBJ1-5
TGTGCCAGCAGTTTAGATGGGGGACAGCCCCAGCATTTT
CASSLDGGQPQHF
>TRBV6-5|TRBD1|few|TRBJ2-2
TGTGCCAGCAGCCTACACGGAGACAGGGGGCCCGCGAACACCGGGGAGCTGTTTTTT
CASSLHGDRGPANTGELFF
>TRBV6-2/TRBV6-3|.|once|TRBJ2-7
TGTGCCAGCGGGAGGACAGGAGTCTTAGGGTTC
CASGRTGVLGF
>TRBV6-1|TRBD1|.|TRBJ2-7
TGTGCCAGCAGAGCGGAGGGACAGGGTGATTCCTCCGAGCAGTACTTC
CASRAEGQGDSSEQYF
>TRBV7-2|TRBD1|few|TRBJ2-7
TGTGCCAGCAGCTCCCATAGGACAGGGGGGCCCTACGAGCAGTACTTC
CASSSHRTGGPYEQYF
>TRBV7-2|.|.|TRBJ1-1
TGTGCCAGCAGCTCCCCCGGGACAGAAGCTTTCTTT
CASSSPGTEAFF
>TRBV28|.|.|TRBJ2-5
TGTGCCAGCACCCCGTACTGGAAACAAGAGACCCAGTACTTC
CASTPYWKQETQYF
>TRBV5-1|TRBD2|few|TRBJ2-3
TGCGCCAGCAGCTTGTTCTCTAGCGGGGGCACAGATACGCAGTATTTT
CASSLFSSGGTDTQYF
>TRBV7-2|TRBD2|few|TRBJ2-1
TGTGCCAGCAGCCTAGCGGGAATCTACAATGAGCAGTTCTTC
CASSLAGIYNEQFF
>TRBV6-4|.|few|TRBJ1-1
TGTGCCAGCAGTTCCCCAGGGAACTTGAACACTGAAGCTTTCTTT
CASSSPGNLNTEAFF
>TRBV20-1|TRBD2|.|TRBJ2-1
TGCAGTGCTAGGGGAGCGGGAGCCCAAAAGCAGTTCTTC
CSARGAGAQKQFF
>TRBV27|.|.|TRBJ1-6
TGTGCCAGCAGTCCCAGTGCGTCACCCCTCCACTTT
CASSPSASPLHF
>TRBV2|.|few|TRBJ2-1
TGTGCCAGCAGTGATACGACCGCCCGGGATGAGCAGTTCTTC
CASSDTTARDEQFF
>TRBV3-1|TRBD2|few|TRBJ2-1
TGTGCCAGCAGCCAAGGGCAAAGCGGGAGGAGGTTCTTC
CASSQGQSGRRFF
>TRBV7-9|TRBD1|.|TRBJ2-4
TGTGCCAGCAGCTTCTCGACAGGGTCGCTCCAAAAAAACATTCAGTACTTC
CASSFSTGSLQKNIQYF
>TRBV20-1|TRBD2|.|TRBJ2-1
TGCAGTGCTAGAGGGGGACTAGCGGAGCGCTACAATGAGCAGTTCTTC
CSARGGLAERYNEQFF
>TRBV20-1|.|few|TRBJ2-3
TGCAGTGCTACGGCTCCCGTGGCAGATACGCAGTATTTT
CSATAPVADTQYF
>TRBV19|TRBD2|few|TRBJ2-1
TGTGCCAGTCAGACTAGCGGACATAACAATGAGCAGTTCTTC
CASQTSGHNNEQFF
>TRBV2|TRBD2|.|TRBJ2-1
TGTGCCAGCAGTGATGTCCTAGCGGGAGTAGGTGAGCAGTTCTTC
CASSDVLAGVGEQFF
>TRBV11-2|.|.|TRBJ2-3
TGTGCCAGCAGCTTTGCCGGGTCAGATACGCAGTATTTT
CASSFAGSDTQYF
>TRBV7-2|TRBD2|.|TRBJ2-7
TGTGCCAGCAGCTTTCTAGCGGGAGGACCAAACTACGAGCAGTACTTC
CASSFLAGGPNYEQYF
>TRBV5-1|.|.|TRBJ2-5
TGCGCCAGCAGCTTGGCCGCTCGAGAGACCCAGTACTTC
CASSLAARETQYF